This TCR beta chain emerged from a study of cytomegalovirus exposure and HLA in healthy donors. Findings of the study overall: Common viral pathogens seemed, in a later analysis, to connect with several of the most significant clusters. Highly shared variants forming one cluster were likely a sequencing artifact. Reportedly, diagnosis of cytomegalovirus status by the classifier showed high specificity and sensitivity.

CDR3 length equals 14 residues. Germline V gene data show CDR1 as SEHNR and CDR2 as FQNEAQ (reference sequence). After removal of 6 bases from V and 5 bases from J, the junction contained 7 bases not matched to a gene. PCR involved 60 Vbeta and 13 Jbeta primers. Data came from immunoSEQ multiplex PCR; TCRdb stores just in-frame clones and leaves some out. The sample includes 150,000 to 200,000 clones, over 75% seen only once; the top ten take 1.5% to 2%. Remarks on this clone: Its antigen remains unidentified.

The material sequenced was PBMCs. The receptor was isolated from a man between 18 and 35 years old in good health and CMV-seronegative. The chain has TRBV7-9 and TRBJ2-7; 10 positions agree with TRBD1. In DNA, the CDR3 is TGTGCCAGCAGTGCCGGGACAGGGGCCCACGAGCAGTACTTC. It codes for CASSAGTGAHEQYF.